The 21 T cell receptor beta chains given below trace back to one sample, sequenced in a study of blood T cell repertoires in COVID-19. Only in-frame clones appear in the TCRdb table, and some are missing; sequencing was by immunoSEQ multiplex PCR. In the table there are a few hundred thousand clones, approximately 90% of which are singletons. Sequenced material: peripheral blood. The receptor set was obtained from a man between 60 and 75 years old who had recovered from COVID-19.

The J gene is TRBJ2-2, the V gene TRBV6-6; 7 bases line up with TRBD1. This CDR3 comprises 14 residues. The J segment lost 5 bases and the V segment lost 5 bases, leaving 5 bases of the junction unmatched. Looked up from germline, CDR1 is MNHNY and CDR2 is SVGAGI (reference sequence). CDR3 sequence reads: CASSARGPTGELFF. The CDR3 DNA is TGTGCCAGCAGTGCGAGGGGGCCAACCGGGGAGCTGTTTTTT.

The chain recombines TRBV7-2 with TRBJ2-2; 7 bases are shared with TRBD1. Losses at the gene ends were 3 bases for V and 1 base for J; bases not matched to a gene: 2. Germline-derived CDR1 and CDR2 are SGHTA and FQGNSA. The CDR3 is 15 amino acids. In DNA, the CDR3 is TGTGCCAGCAGCTTCCGACAGGGGAACACCGGGGAGCTGTTTTTT. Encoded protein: CASSFRQGNTGELFF.

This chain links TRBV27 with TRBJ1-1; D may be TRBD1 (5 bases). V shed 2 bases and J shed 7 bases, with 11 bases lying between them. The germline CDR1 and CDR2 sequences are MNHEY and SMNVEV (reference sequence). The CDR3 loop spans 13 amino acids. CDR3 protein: CASSLKGAGEAFF. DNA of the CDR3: TGTGCCAGCAGTTTAAAAGGGGCCGGTGAAGCTTTCTTT.

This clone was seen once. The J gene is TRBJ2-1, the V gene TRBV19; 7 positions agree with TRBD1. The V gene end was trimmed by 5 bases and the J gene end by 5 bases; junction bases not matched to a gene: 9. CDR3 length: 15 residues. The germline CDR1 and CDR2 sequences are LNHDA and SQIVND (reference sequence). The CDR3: CASSARGTVNNEQFF. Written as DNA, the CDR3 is TGTGCCAGTAGTGCCCGAGGGACAGTCAACAATGAGCAGTTCTTC. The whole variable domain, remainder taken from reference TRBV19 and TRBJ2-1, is DGGITQSPKYLFRKEGQNVTLSCEQNLNHDAMYWYRQDPGQGLRLIYYSQIVNDFQKGDIAEGYSVSREKKESFPLTVTSAQKNPTAFYLCASSARGTVNNEQFFGPGTRLTVL.

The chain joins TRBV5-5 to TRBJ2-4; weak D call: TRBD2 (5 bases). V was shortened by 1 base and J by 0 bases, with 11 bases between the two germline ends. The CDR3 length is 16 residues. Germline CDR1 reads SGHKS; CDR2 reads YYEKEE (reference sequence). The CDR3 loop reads CASSLIEGLAKNIQYF. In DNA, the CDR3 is TGTGCCAGCAGCTTGATTGAGGGATTAGCCAAAAACATTCAGTACTTC.

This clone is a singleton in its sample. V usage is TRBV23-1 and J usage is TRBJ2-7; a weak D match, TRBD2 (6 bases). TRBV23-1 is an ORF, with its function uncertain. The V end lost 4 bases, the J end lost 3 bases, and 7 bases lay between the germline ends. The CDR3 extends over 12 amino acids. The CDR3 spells CASSPGGYEQYF. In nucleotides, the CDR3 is TGCGCCAGCAGTCCCGGGGGCTACGAGCAGTACTTC.

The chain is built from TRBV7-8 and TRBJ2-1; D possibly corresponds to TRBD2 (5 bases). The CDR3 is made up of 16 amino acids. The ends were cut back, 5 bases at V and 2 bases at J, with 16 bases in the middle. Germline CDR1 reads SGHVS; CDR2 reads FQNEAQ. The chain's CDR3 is CASSPLGVGPYNEQFF. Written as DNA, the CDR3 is TGTGCCAGCAGCCCGCTCGGGGTAGGCCCCTACAATGAGCAGTTCTTC. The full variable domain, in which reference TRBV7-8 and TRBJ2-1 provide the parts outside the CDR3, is GAGVSQSPRYKVAKRGQDVALRCDPISGHVSLFWYQQALGQGPEFLTYFQNEAQLDKSGLPSDRFFAERPEGSVSTLKIQRTQQEDSAVYLCASSPLGVGPYNEQFFGPGTRLTVL.

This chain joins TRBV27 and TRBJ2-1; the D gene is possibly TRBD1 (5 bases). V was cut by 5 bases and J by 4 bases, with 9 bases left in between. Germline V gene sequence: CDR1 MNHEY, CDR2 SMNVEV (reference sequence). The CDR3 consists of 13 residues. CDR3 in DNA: TGTGCCAGCAGTCTCGACAGTTACAATGAGCAGTTCTTC. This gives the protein CASSLDSYNEQFF.

The CDR3 DNA follows: TGTGCCAGCAGCCCCCGGACAGAACATGAGCAGTTCTTC. It specifies CASSPRTEHEQFF. The chain links TRBV7-6 to TRBJ2-1, with D maybe TRBD1 (6 bases). The CDR3 has 13 amino acids. Looked up from germline, CDR1 is SGHVS and CDR2 is FNYEAQ. V was cut by 5 bases and J by 8 bases, with 13 bases left in between.

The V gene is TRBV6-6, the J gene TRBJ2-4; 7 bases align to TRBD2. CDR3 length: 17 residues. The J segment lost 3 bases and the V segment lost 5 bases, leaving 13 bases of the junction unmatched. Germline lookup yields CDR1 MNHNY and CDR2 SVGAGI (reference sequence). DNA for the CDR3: TGTGCCAGCAGTCCCGGGACTAAGGGAACCGGCAAAAACATTCAGTACTTC. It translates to CASSPGTKGTGKNIQYF.

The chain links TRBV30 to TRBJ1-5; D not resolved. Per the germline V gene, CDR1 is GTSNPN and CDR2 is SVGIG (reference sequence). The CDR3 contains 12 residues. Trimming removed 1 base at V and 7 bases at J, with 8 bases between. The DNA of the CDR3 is TGTGCCTGGAGTGGGAGGGTACAGCCCCAGCATTTT. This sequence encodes CAWSGRVQPQHF.

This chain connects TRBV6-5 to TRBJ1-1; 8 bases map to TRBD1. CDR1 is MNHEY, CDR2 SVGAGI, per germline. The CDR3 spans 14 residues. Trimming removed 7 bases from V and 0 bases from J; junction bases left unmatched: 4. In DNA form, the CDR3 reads TGTGCCAGCACGAGGACAGGGCTGAACACTGAAGCTTTCTTT. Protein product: CASTRTGLNTEAFF.

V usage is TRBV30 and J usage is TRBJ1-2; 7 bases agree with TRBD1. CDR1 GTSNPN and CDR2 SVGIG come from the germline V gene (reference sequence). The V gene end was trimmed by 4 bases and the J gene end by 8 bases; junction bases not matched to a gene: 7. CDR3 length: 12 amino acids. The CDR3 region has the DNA TGTGCCTGGAAGACAGGGTTTCGGGGCTACACCTTC. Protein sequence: CAWKTGFRGYTF.

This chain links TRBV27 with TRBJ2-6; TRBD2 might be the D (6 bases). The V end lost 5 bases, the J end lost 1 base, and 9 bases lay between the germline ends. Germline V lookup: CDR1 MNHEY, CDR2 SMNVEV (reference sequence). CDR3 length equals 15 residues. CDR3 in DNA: TGTGCCAGCAGTGGGGGGACTTCTGGGGCCAACGTCCTGACTTTC. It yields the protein CASSGGTSGANVLTF.

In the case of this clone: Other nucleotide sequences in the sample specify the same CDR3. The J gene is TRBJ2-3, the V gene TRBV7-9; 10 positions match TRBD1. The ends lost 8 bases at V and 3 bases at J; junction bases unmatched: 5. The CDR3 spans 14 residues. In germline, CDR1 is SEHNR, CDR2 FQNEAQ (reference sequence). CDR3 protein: CASSTDRGTDTQYF. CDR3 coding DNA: TGTGCCAGCTCAACGGACAGGGGGACAGATACGCAGTATTTT.

The CDR3 coding sequence is TGTGCCAGCAGCTACCCATTAGCGGTTAACTATGGCTACACCTTC. Residues: CASSYPLAVNYGYTF. V gene TRBV5-6 combines with J gene TRBJ1-2; D gene uncertain. Between the trimmed V and J ends, which lost 3 bases and 1 base, there was a span of 13 bases. The CDR3 totals 15 residues. Germline lookup yields CDR1 SGHDT and CDR2 YYEEEE.

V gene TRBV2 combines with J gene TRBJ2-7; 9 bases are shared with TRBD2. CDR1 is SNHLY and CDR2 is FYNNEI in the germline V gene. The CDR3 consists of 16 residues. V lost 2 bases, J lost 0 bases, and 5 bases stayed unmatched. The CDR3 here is CASSEKASGASYEQYF. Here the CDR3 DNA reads TGTGCCAGCAGTGAAAAGGCTAGCGGGGCCTCCTACGAGCAGTACTTC. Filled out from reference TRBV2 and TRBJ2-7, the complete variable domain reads EPEVTQTPSHQVTQMGQEVILRCVPISNHLYFYWYRQILGQKVEFLVSFYNNEISEKSEIFDDQFSVERPDGSNFTLKIRSTKLEDSAMYFCASSEKASGASYEQYFGPGTRLTVT.

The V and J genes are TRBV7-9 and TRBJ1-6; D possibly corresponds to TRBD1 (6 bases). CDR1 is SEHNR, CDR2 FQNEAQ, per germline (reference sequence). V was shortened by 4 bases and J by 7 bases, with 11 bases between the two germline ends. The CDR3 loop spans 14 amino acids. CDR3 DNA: TGTGCCAGCAGCTCACAGGGTTACAATTCACCCCTCCACTTT. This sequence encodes CASSSQGYNSPLHF.

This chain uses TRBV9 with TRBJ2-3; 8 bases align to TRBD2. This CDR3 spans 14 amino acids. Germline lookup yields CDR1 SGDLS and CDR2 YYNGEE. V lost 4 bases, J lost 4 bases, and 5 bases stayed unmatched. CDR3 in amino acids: CASSHLGGADTQYF. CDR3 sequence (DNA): TGTGCCAGCAGCCACCTCGGGGGGGCAGATACGCAGTATTTT.

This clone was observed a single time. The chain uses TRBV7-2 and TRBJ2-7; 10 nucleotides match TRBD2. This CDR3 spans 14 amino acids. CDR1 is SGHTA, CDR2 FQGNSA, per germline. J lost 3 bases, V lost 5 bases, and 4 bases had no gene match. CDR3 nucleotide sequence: TGTGCCAGCAGCCAACAGCGGGGGGGCTACGAGCAGTACTTC. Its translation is CASSQQRGGYEQYF.

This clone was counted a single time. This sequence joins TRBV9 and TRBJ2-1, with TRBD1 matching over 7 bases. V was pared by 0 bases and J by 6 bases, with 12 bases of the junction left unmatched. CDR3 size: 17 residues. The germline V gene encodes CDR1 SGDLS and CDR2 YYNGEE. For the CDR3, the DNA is TGTGCCAGCAGCGTAGGGTTGGAAGGGGGCTATAGCAATGAGCAGTTCTTC. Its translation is CASSVGLEGGYSNEQFF.